Listed below are T cell receptor beta chains from one sample, sequenced in a study of metastatic and nonmetastatic thyroid tumors. TCRdb re-analyzed the PCR reads using MiXCR. The sample shows 20,000 to 25,000 clones, around 20% of them seen only once. The sample was blood. These TCRs come from a female donor with papillary thyroid cancer or a benign thyroid nodule (not recorded which). Some clones in this sample may be carry-over from other donors' samples. Each CDR3 is given with its conserved first and last residue. D genes are given only for firm matches. Not all rows give a size; the values are once, few, many and, for expanded clones, a class.

v_gene	abundance	d_gene	j_gene	CDR3nt	CDR3aa
TRBV7-2	many	NA	TRBJ1-4	TGTGCCAGCAGCCCACAGGAGACGGTCCAAAAACTGTTTTTT	CASSPQETVQKLFF
TRBV2	medium-sized	NA	TRBJ2-7	TGTGCCAGCAGTGTCGCAGGGGGGGTGGAGCAGTACTTC	CASSVAGGVEQYF
TRBV6-4	many	NA	TRBJ2-2	TGTGCCAGCGCCGGGACAATGACCGGGGAGCTGTTTTTT	CASAGTMTGELFF
TRBV20-1	medium-sized	TRBD1	TRBJ2-7	TGCAGTGCTAGCGCCGGGACAGGGGGCTCCTACGAGCAGTACTTC	CSASAGTGGSYEQYF
TRBV25-1	many	NA	TRBJ2-7	TGTGCCAGCAGTGAGCTCCCCTACGAGCAGTACTTC	CASSELPYEQYF
TRBV2	NA	TRBD2	TRBJ2-7	TGTGCCCGAGGTACGGGGGGCTACGAGCAGTACTTC	CARGTGGYEQYF
TRBV11-1	many	NA	TRBJ1-1	TGTGCCAGCAGCTCTCAGGGTCCGACTAACACTGAAGCTTTCTTT	CASSSQGPTNTEAFF
TRBV7-9	many	NA	TRBJ1-3	TGTGCCAGCAGCTCAAGGACGGCCTCTGGAAACACCATATATTTT	CASSSRTASGNTIYF
TRBV29-1	many	NA	TRBJ1-2	TGCAGCGTTGACACCAAACCCTATGGCTACACCTTC	CSVDTKPYGYTF
TRBV7-6	NA	TRBD2	TRBJ2-7	TGTGCCAGCAGCCCCCTCTGGGGGGGACCAGCCTACGAGCAGTACTTC	CASSPLWGGPAYEQYF
TRBV30	once	NA	TRBJ2-7	TGTGCCTGGGATTCCGGACAGATCGAGCAGTACTTC	CAWDSGQIEQYF
TRBV30	many	NA	TRBJ1-2	TGTGCCTGGAGTGCCGGGGTCGGGGGACGGGATGGCTACACCTTC	CAWSAGVGGRDGYTF
TRBV10-2	many	NA	TRBJ1-4	TGCGCCAGCAGTATCTCCCAGGGAAAACTGTTTTTT	CASSISQGKLFF
TRBV2	many	NA	TRBJ2-3	TGTGCCAGCAAAAACGGTTTTTCTAGCACAGATACGCAGTATTTT	CASKNGFSSTDTQYF
TRBV7-9	many	TRBD1	TRBJ2-1	TGTGCCAGCAGCTGGGACAGGGGGCCCGATGAGCAGTTCTTC	CASSWDRGPDEQFF
TRBV20-1	NA	TRBD1	TRBJ1-2	TGCAGTGCCGGGGACAGGGAAGGAGGGGACTATGGCTACACCTTC	CSAGDREGGDYGYTF
TRBV19	NA	NA	TRBJ1-2	TGTGCCAGTAGCCCTGACGTGGATCCCTATGGCTACACCTTC	CASSPDVDPYGYTF
TRBV6-5	NA	TRBD1	TRBJ2-1	TGTGCCAGCAGTTACCCTGCAGGGGGTGGTAACTATGAGCAGTTCTTC	CASSYPAGGGNYEQFF
TRBV4-2	NA	TRBD2	TRBJ2-7	TGTGCCAGCAGCCAAGACTCTAGCGGGGGAATGTACGAGCAGTACTTC	CASSQDSSGGMYEQYF
TRBV11-3	NA	NA	TRBJ2-5	TGTGCACGCAGCTTTGGGTCCGTGGAGACCCAGTACTTC	CARSFGSVETQYF
TRBV9	NA	TRBD1	TRBJ2-7	TGTGCCAGCAGCGCAACCGGGACAGGGTGGGAGCAGTACTTC	CASSATGTGWEQYF
TRBV11-2	NA	TRBD2	TRBJ2-1	TGTGCCAGCAGCTTAGATAGTCTAGCGGCCGACAATGAGCAGTTCTTC	CASSLDSLAADNEQFF
TRBV30	NA	NA	TRBJ1-1	TGTGCCTGGATACTCGGAGTCAAGACTGAAGCTTTCTTT	CAWILGVKTEAFF
TRBV3-1	many	NA	TRBJ1-6	TGTGCCAGCAGCCAGGGGGATAATTCACCCCTCCACTTT	CASSQGDNSPLHF
TRBV6-2/TRBV6-3	few	TRBD2	TRBJ2-5	TGTGTCACCCTACGACTAGCGGGGTGGGAGACCCAGTACTTC	CVTLRLAGWETQYF
TRBV3-1	many	NA	TRBJ2-5	TGTGCCAGCAGCCAAGGTCGGGTAGAGACCCAGTACTTC	CASSQGRVETQYF
TRBV5-4	NA	TRBD1	TRBJ2-2	TGTGCCAGCAGCTTCGGCAGGGGGCAGAACACCGGGGAGCTGTTTTTT	CASSFGRGQNTGELFF
TRBV20-1	NA	NA	TRBJ2-3	TGCAGTGCTAGTGAAGGTATCACAGATACGCAGTATTTT	CSASEGITDTQYF
TRBV20-1	NA	TRBD2	TRBJ2-3	TGCAGTGCACCTTCGACTAGCGAGAATCCAGATACGCAGTATTTT	CSAPSTSENPDTQYF
TRBV4-3	many	NA	TRBJ1-2	TGCGCCAGCAGCCAGAATCCCGGACAGGGCTACACCTTC	CASSQNPGQGYTF
TRBV5-1	NA	NA	TRBJ2-3	TGCGCCAGCAGCCGATGGGGCTTCGAGGGCGGGAAGGATTTT	CASSRWGFEGGKDF
TRBV10-3	many	TRBD2	TRBJ2-1	TGTGCCATCATGGTGGCGGGGGGTCCTCGGAATGAGCAGTTCTTC	CAIMVAGGPRNEQFF
TRBV9	many	TRBD2	TRBJ2-7	TGTGCCAGCAGTAAGGCGGGAGTGTCTTACGAGCAGTACTTC	CASSKAGVSYEQYF
TRBV27	NA	NA	TRBJ1-5	TGTGCCACCAGAGGGTTCGGCAATCAGCCCCAGCATTTT	CATRGFGNQPQHF
TRBV12-3/TRBV12-4	medium-sized	TRBD1	TRBJ2-7	TGTGCCAGCAGTTTCGGGACAGGGGGCTACGAGCAGTACTTC	CASSFGTGGYEQYF
TRBV28	many	TRBD1	TRBJ1-1	TGTGCCACGAACAGGGGTAGAATGACTGAAGCTTTCTTT	CATNRGRMTEAFF
TRBV3-1	many	NA	TRBJ1-1	TGTGCCAGCAGCCACCGGGACGGGAACACTGAAGCTTTCTTT	CASSHRDGNTEAFF
TRBV6-1	NA	NA	TRBJ2-1	TGTGCCAGCATCCGCGACAGGTGCGAGCAGTTCTTC	CASIRDRCEQFF
TRBV5-1	NA	NA	TRBJ1-3	TGCGCCAGCAGAGGGAGGGGGACTTCAGATGCAGGAAACACCATATATTTT	CASRGRGTSDAGNTIYF
TRBV4-1	many	NA	TRBJ1-2	TGCGCCAGCAGCCAAGGGGGCCGGGACTATGGCTACACCTTC	CASSQGGRDYGYTF
TRBV6-1	medium-sized	TRBD2	TRBJ2-7	TGTGCCAGCAGGACCCCGTGGGGGGCGGGGGGCTACGAGCAGTACTTC	CASRTPWGAGGYEQYF
TRBV27	medium-sized	NA	TRBJ2-7	TGTGCCAGCAGTTACGGGGGCACTATCAACGAGCAGTACTTC	CASSYGGTINEQYF
TRBV19	many	NA	TRBJ2-2	TGTGCCAGTAGTCCAGACGGGAACACCGGGGAGCTGTTTTTT	CASSPDGNTGELFF
TRBV12-3/TRBV12-4	few	TRBD1	TRBJ1-6	TGTGCCAGCAGTTCTTCCTTCCGGGACAGTTATGATTCACCCCTCCACTTT	CASSSSFRDSYDSPLHF
TRBV30	NA	NA	TRBJ1-2	TGTGCCTGGGCACCAGGGCGGGGCTATGGCTACACCTTC	CAWAPGRGYGYTF
TRBV7-2	medium-sized	NA	TRBJ2-7	TGTGCCAGCAGCTTAGAGAACGGGGACGAGCAGTACTTC	CASSLENGDEQYF
TRBV20-1	many	TRBD2	TRBJ2-1	TGCAGTGCCCGGGGGGGGAGCGCAACGAATGAGCAGTTCTTC	CSARGGSATNEQFF
TRBV7-9	many	TRBD2	TRBJ2-5	TGTGCCAGCAGCCACGGACTAGCGGAAGAGACCCAGTACTTC	CASSHGLAEETQYF
TRBV2	many	NA	TRBJ1-4	TGTGCCAGCAGCGGGCGGGGGGTGAATGAAAAACTGTTTTTT	CASSGRGVNEKLFF
TRBV20-1	NA	NA	TRBJ2-6	TGCAGTGCTAGAGACAACAGGGGTACGACTTTCAGAGGGGGGCCCAACGTCCTGACTTTC	CSARDNRGTTFRGGPNVLTF
TRBV5-1	many	TRBD2	TRBJ2-1	TGCGCCAGCAGCAATCTAGCGGGAACCTACAATGAGCAGTTCTTC	CASSNLAGTYNEQFF
TRBV7-2	NA	NA	TRBJ2-7	TGTGCCAGCAGCTTACGGGACACCCCGTTTCAGTACTTC	CASSLRDTPFQYF
TRBV6-2/TRBV6-3	many	NA	TRBJ1-1	TGTGCCAGCAGTCCCCTCCCGGGGCGGAACACTGAAGCTTTCTTT	CASSPLPGRNTEAFF
TRBV19	NA	TRBD1	TRBJ1-1	TGTGCCAGTAGTAGGCAGGGGGCGGCGGTTGAAGCTTTCTTT	CASSRQGAAVEAFF
TRBV6-2/TRBV6-3	medium-sized	TRBD2	TRBJ2-1	TGTGCCAGCAGTTTCCCGGCGGGGGGATTAAATGAGCAGTTCTTC	CASSFPAGGLNEQFF
TRBV6-1	medium-sized	TRBD1	TRBJ2-7	TGTGCCAGCAGGGTCGGGACAGGGGGCAACGAGCAGTACTTC	CASRVGTGGNEQYF
TRBV3-1	NA	NA	TRBJ2-3	TGTGCCAGCAGCCAAGAGCCGGGAGGCACAGATACGCAGTATTTT	CASSQEPGGTDTQYF
TRBV3-1	many	TRBD2	TRBJ2-5	TGTGCCAGCAGCCCCCTAGCGGGGAAAGAGACCCAGTACTTC	CASSPLAGKETQYF
TRBV12-3/TRBV12-4	many	NA	TRBJ1-5	TGTGCCAGCAGTCCCGACATTAGCAATCAGCCCCAGCATTTT	CASSPDISNQPQHF